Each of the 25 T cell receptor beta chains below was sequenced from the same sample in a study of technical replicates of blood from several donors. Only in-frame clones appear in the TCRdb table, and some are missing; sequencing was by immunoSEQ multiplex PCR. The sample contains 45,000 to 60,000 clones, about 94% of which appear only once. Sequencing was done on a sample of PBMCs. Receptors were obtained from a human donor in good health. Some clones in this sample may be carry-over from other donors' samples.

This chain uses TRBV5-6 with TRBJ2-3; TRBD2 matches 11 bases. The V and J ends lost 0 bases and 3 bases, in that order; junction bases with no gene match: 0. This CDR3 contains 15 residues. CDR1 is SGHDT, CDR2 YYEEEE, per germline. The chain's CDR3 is CASSLVAGGTDTQYF. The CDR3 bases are TGTGCCAGCAGCTTGGTAGCGGGAGGGACAGATACGCAGTATTTT.

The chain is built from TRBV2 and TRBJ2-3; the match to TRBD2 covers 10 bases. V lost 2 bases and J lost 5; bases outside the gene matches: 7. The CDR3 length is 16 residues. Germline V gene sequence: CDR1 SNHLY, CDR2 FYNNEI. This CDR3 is CASSEQAAGGQDTQYF. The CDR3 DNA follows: TGTGCCAGCAGTGAACAGGCAGCGGGGGGGCAAGATACGCAGTATTTT.

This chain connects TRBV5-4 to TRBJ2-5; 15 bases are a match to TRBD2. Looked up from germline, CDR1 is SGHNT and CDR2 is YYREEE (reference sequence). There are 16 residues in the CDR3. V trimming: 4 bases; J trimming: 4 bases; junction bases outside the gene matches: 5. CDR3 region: CASSPGTSGGLETQYF. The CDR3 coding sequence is TGTGCCAGCAGCCCGGGGACTAGCGGGGGGCTAGAGACCCAGTACTTC. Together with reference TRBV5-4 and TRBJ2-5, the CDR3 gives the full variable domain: ETGVTQSPTHLIKTRGQQVTLRCSSQSGHNTVSWYQQALGQGPQFIFQYYREEENGRGNFPPRFSGLQFPNYSSELNVNALELDDSALYLCASSPGTSGGLETQYFGPGTRLLVL.

The chain's CDR3 is CASSVGRGSYNEQFF. As DNA, the CDR3 is TGTGCCAGCAGCGTAGGGCGGGGATCCTACAATGAGCAGTTCTTC. The gene calls are TRBV9 and TRBJ2-1, with D possibly matching TRBD2 (6 bases). Trimming stripped 0 bases from V and 1 base from J, with 8 bases between. Germline V gene sequence: CDR1 SGDLS, CDR2 YYNGEE. The CDR3 length is 15 residues.

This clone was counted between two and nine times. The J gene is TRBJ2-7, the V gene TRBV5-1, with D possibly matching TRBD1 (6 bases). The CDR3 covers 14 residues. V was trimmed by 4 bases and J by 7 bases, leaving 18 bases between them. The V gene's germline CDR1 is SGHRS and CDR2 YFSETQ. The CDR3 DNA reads TGCGCCAGCAGCCAGGACAGCCCATTGGGGGAGCAGTACTTC. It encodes CASSQDSPLGEQYF.

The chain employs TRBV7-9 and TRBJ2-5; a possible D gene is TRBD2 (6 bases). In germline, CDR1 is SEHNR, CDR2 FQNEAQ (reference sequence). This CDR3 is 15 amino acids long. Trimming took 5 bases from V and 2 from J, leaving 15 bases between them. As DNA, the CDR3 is TGTGCCAGCAGCCTAGAGGCGGGACCTCAAGAGACCCAGTACTTC. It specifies CASSLEAGPQETQYF.

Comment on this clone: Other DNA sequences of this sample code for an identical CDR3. CDR3 nucleotides: TGTGCCTGGAGTCCGGGAGGGAATGAGCAGTTCTTC. This translates into CAWSPGGNEQFF. V is TRBV30 and J is TRBJ2-1, with 8 bases aligning to TRBD2. Germline V gene lookup returns CDR1 GTSNPN and CDR2 SVGIG (reference sequence). This CDR3 has 12 residues. V lost 2 bases to trimming and J lost 7 bases; unmatched junction nucleotides: 1.

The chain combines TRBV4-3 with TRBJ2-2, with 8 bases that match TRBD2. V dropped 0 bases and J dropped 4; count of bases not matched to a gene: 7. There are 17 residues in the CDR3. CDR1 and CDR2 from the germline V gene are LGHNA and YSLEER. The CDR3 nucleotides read TGCGCCAGCAGCCAAGACTTGCGGGGGGTAGGCACCGGGGAGCTGTTTTTT. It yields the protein CASSQDLRGVGTGELFF.

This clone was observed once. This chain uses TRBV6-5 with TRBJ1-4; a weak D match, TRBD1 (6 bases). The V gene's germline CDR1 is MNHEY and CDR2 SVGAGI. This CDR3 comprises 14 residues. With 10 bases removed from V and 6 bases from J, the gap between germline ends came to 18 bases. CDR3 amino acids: CATGRGGAYEKLFF. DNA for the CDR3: TGTGCCACCGGCCGCGGGGGGGCGTATGAAAAACTGTTTTTT.

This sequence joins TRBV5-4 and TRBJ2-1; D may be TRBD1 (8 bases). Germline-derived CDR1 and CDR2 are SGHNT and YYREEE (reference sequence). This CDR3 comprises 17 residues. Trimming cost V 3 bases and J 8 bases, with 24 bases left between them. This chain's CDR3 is CASSSSFNRGGKDEQFF. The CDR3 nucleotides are TGTGCCAGCAGCTCGTCCTTCAACAGGGGGGGAAAAGATGAGCAGTTCTTC. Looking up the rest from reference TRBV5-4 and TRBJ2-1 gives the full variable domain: ETGVTQSPTHLIKTRGQQVTLRCSSQSGHNTVSWYQQALGQGPQFIFQYYREEENGRGNFPPRFSGLQFPNYSSELNVNALELDDSALYLCASSSSFNRGGKDEQFFGPGTRLTVL.

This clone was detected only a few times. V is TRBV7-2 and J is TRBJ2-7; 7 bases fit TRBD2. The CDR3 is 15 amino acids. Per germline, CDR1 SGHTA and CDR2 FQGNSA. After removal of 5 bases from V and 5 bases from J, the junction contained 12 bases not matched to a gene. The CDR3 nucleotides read TGTGCCAGCAGCCCCCCGGGGGGTACCGTCCACGAGCAGTACTTC. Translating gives CASSPPGGTVHEQYF.

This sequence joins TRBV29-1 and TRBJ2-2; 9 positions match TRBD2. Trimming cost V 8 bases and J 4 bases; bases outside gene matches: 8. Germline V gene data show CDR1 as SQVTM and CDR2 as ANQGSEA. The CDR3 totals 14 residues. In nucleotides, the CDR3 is TGCAGCATTATTAGCGGGAGCACCACCGGGGAGCTGTTTTTT. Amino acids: CSIISGSTTGELFF.

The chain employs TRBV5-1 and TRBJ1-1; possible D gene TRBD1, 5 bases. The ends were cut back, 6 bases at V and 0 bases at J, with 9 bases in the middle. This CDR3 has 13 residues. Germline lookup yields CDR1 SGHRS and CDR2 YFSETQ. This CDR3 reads CASKQGMNTEAFF. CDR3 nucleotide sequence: TGCGCCAGCAAGCAGGGAATGAACACTGAAGCTTTCTTT.

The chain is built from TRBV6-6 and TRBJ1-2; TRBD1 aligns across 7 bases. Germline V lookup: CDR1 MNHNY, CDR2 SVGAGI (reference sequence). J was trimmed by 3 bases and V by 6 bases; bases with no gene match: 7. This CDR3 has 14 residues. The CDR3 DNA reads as TGTGCCAGCAGCCCAAGAGGGGGCGACTATGGCTACACCTTC. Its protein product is CASSPRGGDYGYTF.

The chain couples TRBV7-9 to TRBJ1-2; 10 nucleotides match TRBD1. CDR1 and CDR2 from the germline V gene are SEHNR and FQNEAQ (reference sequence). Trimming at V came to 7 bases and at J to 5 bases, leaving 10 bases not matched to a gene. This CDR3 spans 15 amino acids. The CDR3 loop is CASIQGQGEYYGYTF. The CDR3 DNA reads TGTGCCAGCATCCAAGGACAGGGGGAATATTATGGCTACACCTTC.

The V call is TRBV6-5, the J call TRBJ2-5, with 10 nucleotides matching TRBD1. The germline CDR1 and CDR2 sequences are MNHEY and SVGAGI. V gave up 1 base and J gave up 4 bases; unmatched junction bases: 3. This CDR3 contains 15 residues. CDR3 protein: CASSYFDRGLETQYF. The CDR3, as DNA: TGTGCCAGCAGTTACTTCGACAGGGGGCTAGAGACCCAGTACTTC.

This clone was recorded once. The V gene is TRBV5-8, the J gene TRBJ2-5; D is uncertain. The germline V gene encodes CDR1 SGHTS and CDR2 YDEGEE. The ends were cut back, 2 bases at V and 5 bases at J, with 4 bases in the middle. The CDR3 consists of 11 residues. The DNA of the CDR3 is TGTGCCAGCAGCTTTGCGGAGACCCAGTACTTC. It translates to CASSFAETQYF.

The CDR3 DNA reads TGTGCCAGCAGTTCAGAATACTCCTACGAGCAGTACTTC. Its translation: CASSSEYSYEQYF. J is TRBJ2-7 and V is TRBV7-9; D unclear. The CDR3 totals 13 residues. Germline V gene lookup returns CDR1 SEHNR and CDR2 FQNEAQ (reference sequence). Deletions cut 6 bases from V and 0 bases from J, with 9 bases between.

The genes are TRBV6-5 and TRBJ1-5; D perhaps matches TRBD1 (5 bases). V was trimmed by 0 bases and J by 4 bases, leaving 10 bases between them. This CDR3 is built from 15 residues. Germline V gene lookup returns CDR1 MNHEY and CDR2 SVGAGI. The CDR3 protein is CASSYSGQINQPQHF. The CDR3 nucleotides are TGTGCCAGCAGTTACTCGGGGCAGATTAATCAGCCCCAGCATTTT.

The chain's CDR3 is CAWSVQGATGELFF. Written as DNA, the CDR3 is TGTGCCTGGAGTGTACAGGGGGCCACCGGGGAGCTGTTTTTT. The rearrangement joins TRBV30 to TRBJ2-2; 9 bases line up with TRBD1. Germline values: CDR1 GTSNPN, CDR2 SVGIG (reference sequence). This CDR3 spans 14 amino acids. Trimming removed 0 bases from V and 4 bases from J; junction bases left unmatched: 0.

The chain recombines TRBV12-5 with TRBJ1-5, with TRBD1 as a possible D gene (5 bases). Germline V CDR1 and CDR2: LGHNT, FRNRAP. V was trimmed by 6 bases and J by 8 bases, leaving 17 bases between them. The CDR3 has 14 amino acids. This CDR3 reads CASGRGAPGEPQHF. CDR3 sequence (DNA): TGTGCTAGTGGCCGTGGGGCCCCCGGAGAGCCCCAGCATTTT. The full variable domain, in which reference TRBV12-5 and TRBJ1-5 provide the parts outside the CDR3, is DARVTQTPRHKVTEMGQEVTMRCQPILGHNTVFWYRQTMMQGLELLAYFRNRAPLDDSGMPKDRFSAEMPDATLATLKIQPSEPRDSAVYFCASGRGAPGEPQHFGDGTRLSIL.

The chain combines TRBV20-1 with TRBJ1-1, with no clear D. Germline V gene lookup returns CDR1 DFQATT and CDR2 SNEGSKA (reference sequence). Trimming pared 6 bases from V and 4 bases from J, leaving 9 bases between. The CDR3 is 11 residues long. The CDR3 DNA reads TGCAGTGCGAGCCGCGGCACTGAAGCTTTCTTT. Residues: CSASRGTEAFF.

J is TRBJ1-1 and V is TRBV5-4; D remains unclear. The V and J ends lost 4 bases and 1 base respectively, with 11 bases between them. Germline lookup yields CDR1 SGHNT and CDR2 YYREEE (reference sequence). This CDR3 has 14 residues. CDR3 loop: CASSITGKNTEAFF. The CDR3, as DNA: TGTGCCAGCAGCATCACCGGGAAGAACACTGAAGCTTTCTTT.

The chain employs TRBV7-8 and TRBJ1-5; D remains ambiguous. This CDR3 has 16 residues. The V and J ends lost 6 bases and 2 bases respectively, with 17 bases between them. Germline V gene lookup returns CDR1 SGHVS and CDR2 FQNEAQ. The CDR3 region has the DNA TGTGCCAGCAGAATAGGAGGGAGAAATGGCAATCAGCCCCAGCATTTT. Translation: CASRIGGRNGNQPQHF.

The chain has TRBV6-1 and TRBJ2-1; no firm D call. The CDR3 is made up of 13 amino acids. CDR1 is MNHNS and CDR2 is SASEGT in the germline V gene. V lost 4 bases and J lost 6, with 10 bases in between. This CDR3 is CASSGSSTNEQFF. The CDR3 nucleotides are TGTGCCAGCAGTGGATCCAGTACCAATGAGCAGTTCTTC.